What follows are 30 T cell receptor beta chains derived from one specimen sequenced in a study of radiotherapy plus CTLA-4 blockade in lung cancer. Clones were sequenced by immunoSEQ multiplex PCR, and TCRdb holds only the in-frame ones, with some missing. The sample lists about 59,000 clones; approximately 79% were seen once. The sequencing used peripheral blood, collected from a patient treated with radiotherapy plus ipilimumab. These receptors were obtained from a human donor with non-small cell lung cancer who had a complete response to radiotherapy plus ipilimumab.

In DNA, the CDR3 is TGTGCCAGCAGACTATACCCAGGGAATGAAAAACTGTTTTTT. It codes for CASRLYPGNEKLFF. This rearrangement joins TRBV28 to TRBJ1-4, with D possibly TRBD1 on 5 matching bases. CDR3 length equals 14 residues. Germline V gene sequence: CDR1 MDHEN, CDR2 SYDVKM. Trimming took off 6 bases at V and 5 bases at J, with 13 bases between the two ends.

This sequence joins TRBV4-3 and TRBJ2-7; the D is unclear. In germline, CDR1 is LGHNA, CDR2 YSLEER. V lost 4 bases and J lost 7, with 8 bases in between. The CDR3 is 11 residues long. Written as DNA, the CDR3 is TGCGCCAGCAGCCGAGGTAGTGAGCAGTACTTC. Its protein product is CASSRGSEQYF.

The gene calls are TRBV4-3 and TRBJ2-7; TRBD1 agrees at 9 bases. This CDR3 region has 14 residues. Germline V gene data show CDR1 as LGHNA and CDR2 as YSLEER. V gave up 3 bases and J gave up 2 bases; unmatched junction bases: 2. The CDR3, as DNA: TGCGCCAGCAGCCAGGGGACAGGGCCCTACGAGCAGTACTTC. Its translation is CASSQGTGPYEQYF.

The V gene is TRBV4-1, the J gene TRBJ2-3, with 13 bases aligning to TRBD2. V was pared by 3 bases and J by 8 bases, with 20 bases of the junction left unmatched. The CDR3 runs 20 residues. The germline V gene has CDR1 MGHRA and CDR2 YSYEKL. The chain's CDR3 is CASSQDTSGRAFATLSTQYF. CDR3 sequence (DNA): TGCGCCAGCAGCCAGGACACTAGCGGGAGGGCCTTCGCGACTTTGTCTACGCAGTATTTT.

The V gene is TRBV6-4, the J gene TRBJ2-6, with a weak D call TRBD2 (5 bases). Trimming took 11 bases from V and 0 from J, leaving 11 bases between them. CDR3 size: 14 residues. Germline lookup yields CDR1 MRHNA and CDR2 SNTAGT. The CDR3 nucleotides read TGTGCCGATAGAGGAGGCTCTGGGGCCAACGTCCTGACTTTC. Its translation: CADRGGSGANVLTF.

The gene calls are TRBV28 and TRBJ2-7; D not resolved. This CDR3 contains 14 residues. V was cut by 5 bases and J by 5 bases, with 16 bases left in between. Per germline, CDR1 MDHEN and CDR2 SYDVKM. CDR3 sequence: CASSTTLWANEQYF. The CDR3 region has the DNA TGTGCCAGCAGTACCACCCTTTGGGCGAACGAGCAGTACTTC.

The table lists this clone with a count of one. The rearrangement joins TRBV11-2 to TRBJ1-1; D gene uncertain. Per the germline V gene, CDR1 is SGHAT and CDR2 is FQNNGV. The CDR3 length is 14 residues. Trimming cost V 4 bases and J 1 base, with 10 bases left between them. CDR3 region: CASSSAGWNTEAFF. As DNA, the CDR3 is TGTGCCAGCAGCTCAGCGGGCTGGAACACTGAAGCTTTCTTT.

This rearrangement joins TRBV18 to TRBJ2-7, with 12 nucleotides matching TRBD2. V lost 4 bases and J lost 3; bases outside the gene matches: 7. This CDR3 region has 16 residues. Germline CDR1 reads KGHSH; CDR2 reads LQKENI. In DNA form, the CDR3 reads TGTGCCAGCTCACAGCAAGGACTAGCGGGACTCTACGAGCAGTACTTC. Translated: CASSQQGLAGLYEQYF.

This CDR3 reads CSVAQGVDQPQHF. The DNA for the CDR3 is TGCAGCGTGGCACAGGGGGTGGATCAGCCCCAGCATTTT. This chain joins TRBV29-1 and TRBJ1-5, with 8 bases lining up with TRBD1. V was pared by 6 bases and J by 5 bases, with 6 bases of the junction left unmatched. This CDR3 spans 13 amino acids. Per germline, CDR1 SQVTM and CDR2 ANQGSEA.

This rearrangement joins TRBV4-3 to TRBJ1-4; possibly TRBD1 for D (6 bases). The CDR3 loop spans 15 amino acids. V gave up 0 bases and J gave up 11 bases, with 16 bases separating them. Germline values: CDR1 LGHNA, CDR2 YSLEER. In nucleotides, the CDR3 is TGCGCCAGCAGCCAAGATGAACAGGGCAAGCGGAAACTGTTTTTT. This sequence encodes CASSQDEQGKRKLFF.

V and J are TRBV27 and TRBJ1-2; 7 positions match TRBD1. Germline values: CDR1 MNHEY, CDR2 SMNVEV (reference sequence). The junction had 11 bases not matched to a gene; V was cut back by 1 base and J by 0 bases. The CDR3 length is 18 residues. Written as DNA, the CDR3 is TGTGCCAGCAGTTTATGGGGTAGGGGGCTCTCGTCTAACTATGGCTACACCTTC. Its translation is CASSLWGRGLSSNYGYTF.

The chain combines TRBV5-1 with TRBJ2-7, with 7 positions matching TRBD1. CDR1 and CDR2 (germline): SGHRS, YFSETQ. The CDR3 sequence is 14 residues long. V lost 2 bases, J lost 5 bases, and 7 bases stayed unmatched. The CDR3 loop reads CASSFGQVLNEQYF. CDR3 DNA sequence: TGCGCCAGCAGCTTTGGACAGGTCCTAAACGAGCAGTACTTC.

The J gene is TRBJ2-1, the V gene TRBV7-2; 7 bases match TRBD2. CDR3 length: 17 amino acids. Germline CDR1 reads SGHTA; CDR2 reads FQGNSA. Losses at the gene ends were 5 bases for V and 7 bases for J; bases not matched to a gene: 17. The CDR3 sequence is CASSPGLAEWSFNEQFF. The CDR3 nucleotides are TGTGCCAGCAGCCCCGGGCTAGCGGAGTGGTCATTTAATGAGCAGTTCTTC.

This clone has only a few counts. This chain uses TRBV6-1 with TRBJ1-6, with 12 bases identical to TRBD1. V lost 4 bases and J lost 10; bases outside the gene matches: 5. Germline CDR1 is MNHNS and CDR2 is SASEGT. The CDR3 contains 15 residues. In DNA, the CDR3 is TGTGCCAGCAGTGGCGGTGGGACAGGGGGCTCACCCCTCCACTTT. Its translation: CASSGGGTGGSPLHF.

V gene TRBV18 combines with J gene TRBJ2-2; possibly TRBD1 for D (6 bases). V was trimmed by 3 bases and J by 5 bases, leaving 16 bases between them. CDR1 and CDR2 (germline): KGHSH, LQKENI. The CDR3 has 16 residues. The CDR3 nucleotides are TGTGCCAGCTCACCCTCGACAGGATCAGTAACCGGGGAGCTGTTTTTT. This translates into CASSPSTGSVTGELFF. The full variable domain, in which reference TRBV18 and TRBJ2-2 provide the parts outside the CDR3, is NAGVMQNPRHLVRRRGQEARLRCSPMKGHSHVYWYRQLPEEGLKFMVYLQKENIIDESGMPKERFSAEFPKEGPSILRIQQVVRGDSAAYFCASSPSTGSVTGELFFGEGSRLTVL.

The gene calls are TRBV4-3 and TRBJ2-5, with D possibly being TRBD1 (6 bases). Per the germline V gene, CDR1 is LGHNA and CDR2 is YSLEER. V was trimmed by 3 bases and J by 2 bases, leaving 10 bases between them. This CDR3 spans 14 amino acids. CDR3: CASSHLGQQETQYF. CDR3 sequence (DNA): TGCGCCAGCAGCCATCTCGGACAGCAAGAGACCCAGTACTTC.

This clone was counted a few times. This chain links TRBV10-3 with TRBJ2-5; TRBD2 is a possible D gene (5 bases). Trimming pared 7 bases from V and 4 bases from J, leaving 13 bases between. CDR3 length equals 13 residues. Germline V gene lookup returns CDR1 ENHRY and CDR2 SYGVKD. The CDR3 spells CAIKYSRGETQYF. CDR3 nucleotides: TGTGCCATCAAGTATAGCCGGGGAGAGACCCAGTACTTC.

This sequence joins TRBV5-1 and TRBJ2-7, with 7 bases matching TRBD2. V lost 4 bases and J lost 2; bases outside the gene matches: 12. This CDR3 is built from 16 residues. Germline CDR1 is SGHRS and CDR2 is YFSETQ. As DNA, the CDR3 is TGCGCCAGCAGCCCGGGGGGTGGGGCAGCCACCTACGAGCAGTACTTC. It translates to CASSPGGGAATYEQYF.

Written as DNA, the CDR3 is TGCGCCAGCAGTGTGGCCGGACAGAGCCAAGAGACCCAGTACTTC. Translated: CASSVAGQSQETQYF. The chain employs TRBV10-1 and TRBJ2-5, with D maybe TRBD1 (6 bases). V was cut by 4 bases and J by 1 base, with 13 bases left in between. The CDR3 is 15 amino acids. Germline values: CDR1 WNHNN, CDR2 SYGVQD (reference sequence).

This rearrangement joins TRBV6-5 to TRBJ1-6; possible D gene TRBD1, 5 bases. Germline V CDR1 and CDR2: MNHEY, SVGAGI. V was trimmed by 3 bases and J by 7 bases, leaving 10 bases between them. CDR3 length equals 14 residues. CDR3 sequence: CASSYGPGNSPLHF. DNA of the CDR3: TGTGCCAGCAGTTATGGGCCAGGGAATTCACCCCTCCACTTT.

V is TRBV5-6 and J is TRBJ2-7; D is ambiguous. Germline CDR1 is SGHDT and CDR2 is YYEEEE. The CDR3 covers 11 residues. The V gene lost 3 bases and the J gene lost 4 bases, with 5 bases spanning the gap. CDR3: CASSWAYEQYF. CDR3 sequence (DNA): TGTGCCAGCAGCTGGGCGTACGAGCAGTACTTC.

The rearrangement joins TRBV2 to TRBJ2-5; the match to TRBD1 covers 9 bases. Germline V gene lookup returns CDR1 SNHLY and CDR2 FYNNEI. The CDR3 spans 13 residues. Trimming removed 7 bases from V and 7 bases from J; junction bases left unmatched: 7. The CDR3 nucleotides read TGTGCCAGCAACCTCCTGGGACAGGGGACCCAGTACTTC. Residues: CASNLLGQGTQYF.

The sample holds one count of this clone. The chain links TRBV28 to TRBJ2-5; 7 nucleotides line up with TRBD2. This CDR3 is built from 14 residues. V dropped 5 bases and J dropped 2; count of bases not matched to a gene: 5. Germline values: CDR1 MDHEN, CDR2 SYDVKM. CDR3 loop: CASSPPSGQETQYF. Written as DNA, the CDR3 is TGTGCCAGCAGTCCCCCTAGCGGACAAGAGACCCAGTACTTC.

The chain couples TRBV5-6 to TRBJ1-1, with D maybe TRBD1 (6 bases). The CDR3 length is 15 residues. Germline-derived CDR1 and CDR2 are SGHDT and YYEEEE. V lost 4 bases, J lost 1 base, and 14 bases lay in between. CDR3 bases: TGTGCCAGCAGCAGAGGGACACTTACGAACACTGAAGCTTTCTTT. It encodes CASSRGTLTNTEAFF.

The rearrangement uses TRBV4-1 and TRBJ2-5; no firm D call. Per germline, CDR1 MGHRA and CDR2 YSYEKL. V lost 1 base and J 5 bases, leaving 14 bases between the germline ends. The CDR3 length is 15 residues. DNA for the CDR3: TGCGCCAGCAGCCAAGTCCTGGTTGGTCGGGAGACCCAGTACTTC. Translation: CASSQVLVGRETQYF.

The J gene is TRBJ1-2, the V gene TRBV6-5; D is possibly TRBD1 (5 bases). There are 14 residues in the CDR3. V gave up 0 bases and J gave up 2 bases, with 7 bases separating them. The germline V gene encodes CDR1 MNHEY and CDR2 SVGAGI. Here the CDR3 DNA reads TGTGCCAGCAGTTACTCGAGACAGAACTATGGCTACACCTTC. This gives the protein CASSYSRQNYGYTF.

The chain uses TRBV7-6 and TRBJ2-3; 11 bases align to TRBD2. V shed 5 bases and J 3 bases; nucleotides not matched to a gene: 13. The CDR3 is made up of 18 amino acids. CDR1 SGHVS and CDR2 FNYEAQ come from the germline V gene. CDR3 in amino acids: CASSPRVAGGRVTDTQYF. The DNA of the CDR3 is TGTGCCAGCAGCCCCCGAGTAGCGGGGGGGCGGGTAACAGATACGCAGTATTTT.

The chain has TRBV5-4 and TRBJ1-2; 10 positions agree with TRBD1. CDR3 length equals 19 residues. Per the germline V gene, CDR1 is SGHNT and CDR2 is YYREEE (reference sequence). Trimming cost V 3 bases and J 3 bases; bases outside gene matches: 17. The CDR3 loop reads CASSSRTGGKVLLDYGYTF. The CDR3 bases are TGTGCCAGCAGCTCTAGGACAGGGGGGAAAGTTTTGTTAGACTATGGCTACACCTTC.

The V gene is TRBV27, the J gene TRBJ2-7; a weak D match, TRBD1 (5 bases). V was pared by 3 bases and J by 0 bases, with 6 bases between. CDR1 and CDR2 (germline): MNHEY, SMNVEV (reference sequence). This CDR3 has 13 amino acids. Written as DNA, the CDR3 is TGTGCCAGCAGTTTTGACAGCTCCTACGAGCAGTACTTC. This gives the protein CASSFDSSYEQYF.

The J gene is TRBJ1-4, the V gene TRBV18, with a tentative D call TRBD1 (6 bases). The germline V and J ends were trimmed by 2 bases and 6 bases, with 13 bases remaining between them. The germline CDR1 and CDR2 sequences are KGHSH and LQKENI. The CDR3 has 15 amino acids. The CDR3 loop reads CASSPSHRDDEKLFF. CDR3 in DNA: TGTGCCAGCTCACCATCTCACAGGGATGATGAAAAACTGTTTTTT. Full variable domain (missing parts from reference TRBV18 and TRBJ1-4): NAGVMQNPRHLVRRRGQEARLRCSPMKGHSHVYWYRQLPEEGLKFMVYLQKENIIDESGMPKERFSAEFPKEGPSILRIQQVVRGDSAAYFCASSPSHRDDEKLFFGSGTQLSVL.